The rows below give T cell receptor beta chains drawn from one sample of a study of CD8 T cells in ankylosing spondylitis. TCRdb re-derived calls from the 5' RACE reads in MiXCR, one entry per CDR3 protein. The table lists about 260,000 distinct CDR3 sequences, 15% to 25% of them singletons. Sequenced material: blood, either unsorted or a sorted T cell fraction (not recorded which). These receptors were obtained from a male donor with ankylosing spondylitis or in good health (not recorded which). Both conserved end residues are part of each CDR3. The D gene is left open where the match is weak. Clone size is not always given. Where it is, it says once, few, many or a class for expanded clones.

size	D	V	J	CDR3	DNA
NA	NA	TRBV5-6	TRBJ1-4	CASSSNLGPNEKLFF	TGTGCCAGCAGCTCGAACTTGGGACCTAATGAAAAACTGTTTTTT
many	NA	TRBV5-1	TRBJ1-2	CASSYGGAYGYTF	TGCGCCAGCAGCTACGGGGGGGCCTATGGCTACACCTTC
many	NA	TRBV29-1	TRBJ1-2	CSVGPRDYGYTF	TGCAGCGTTGGTCCAAGAGACTATGGCTACACCTTC
few	TRBD1	TRBV12-3/TRBV12-4	TRBJ1-1	CASSSTGATEAFF	TGTGCCAGCAGTTCGACAGGGGCCACTGAAGCTTTCTTT
NA	TRBD1	TRBV29-1	TRBJ2-5	CSVKTGRSETQYF	TGCAGCGTAAAGACAGGGAGAAGCGAGACCCAGTACTTC
once	NA	TRBV29-1	TRBJ2-1	CSVVADLYNEQFF	TGCAGCGTTGTCGCGGACCTATACAATGAGCAGTTCTTC
NA	TRBD2	TRBV12-3/TRBV12-4	TRBJ2-1	CASSSRRGGLAGGPIYNEQFF	TGTGCCAGCAGTTCCCGTAGGGGGGGACTAGCGGGGGGGCCGATCTACAATGAGCAGTTCTTC
few	NA	TRBV29-1	TRBJ2-4	CSARTDKNIQYF	TGCAGCGCCCGGACAGACAAAAACATTCAGTACTTC
few	TRBD1	TRBV5-1	TRBJ2-3	CASSKDRVADTQYF	TGCGCCAGCAGTAAGGACAGGGTAGCAGATACGCAGTATTTT
few	TRBD1	TRBV5-6	TRBJ1-3	CASSPGTVGNTIYF	TGCGCCAGCAGCCCCGGGACAGTTGGAAACACCATATATTTT
NA	NA	TRBV7-2	TRBJ2-3	CASSLASTSSTDTQYF	TGTGCCAGCAGCTTAGCTTCCACCTCTAGCACAGATACGCAGTATTTT
NA	TRBD1	TRBV4-1	TRBJ2-3	CASSRMTGRDTQYF	TGCGCCAGCAGCCGAATGACAGGGAGAGATACGCAGTATTTT
few	NA	TRBV9	TRBJ2-1	CASSPGFDEQFF	TGTGCCAGCAGCCCGGGTTTCGATGAGCAGTTCTTC
few	TRBD2	TRBV12-3/TRBV12-4	TRBJ2-3	CASRERGRDTQYF	TGTGCCAGCAGAGAGCGGGGGCGGGATACGCAGTATTTT
few	NA	TRBV2	TRBJ1-1	CASSESLRASTEAFF	TGTGCCAGCAGTGAATCTCTGAGGGCAAGCACTGAAGCTTTCTTT
few	TRBD2	TRBV20-1	TRBJ2-1	CSAFPGGEQFF	TGCAGTGCTTTCCCGGGGGGTGAGCAGTTCTTC
many	NA	TRBV5-1	TRBJ2-5	CASSPDGGETQYF	TGCGCCAGCAGCCCGGATGGGGGGGAGACCCAGTACTTC
few	NA	TRBV5-1	TRBJ2-5	CASSLEPVGTQYF	TGCGCCAGCAGCTTGGAGCCCGTGGGGACCCAGTACTTC
NA	TRBD1	TRBV29-1	TRBJ1-2	CSAFTWDRINYGYTF	TGCAGCGCTTTTACCTGGGACAGGATTAACTATGGCTACACCTTC
NA	NA	TRBV21-1	TRBJ1-5	CASSKGPWGGNQPQHF	TGTGCCAGCAGCAAAGGGCCATGGGGGGGCAATCAGCCCCAGCATTTT
NA	NA	TRBV28	TRBJ2-2	CASGYTGELFF	TGTGCCAGCGGGTATACCGGGGAGCTGTTTTTT
NA	TRBD2	TRBV28	TRBJ2-1	CASSYWTSGIGNEQFF	TGTGCCAGCAGTTACTGGACTAGCGGGATAGGCAATGAGCAGTTCTTC
NA	TRBD2	TRBV2	TRBJ2-1	CASSATSGGPKFF	TGTGCCAGCAGTGCGACTAGCGGGGGGCCTAAGTTCTTC
NA	NA	TRBV9	TRBJ1-3	CASSVVPEGAGNTTYF	TGTGCCAGCAGCGTAGTGCCAGAAGGAGCTGGAAACACCACATATTTT
few	NA	TRBV29-1	TRBJ2-1	CSVETFVNEQFF	TGCAGCGTTGAAACGTTCGTAAATGAGCAGTTCTTC
NA	TRBD1	TRBV24-1	TRBJ1-2	CATSDLMRGRDYGYTF	TGTGCCACCAGTGATCTGATGAGGGGGCGCGACTATGGCTACACCTTC
NA	TRBD1	TRBV5-1	TRBJ2-5	CASSLRSRGQGDWTQYF	TGCGCCAGCAGCTTGCGATCGAGGGGACAGGGCGATTGGACCCAGTACTTC
NA	NA	TRBV7-2	TRBJ2-1	CASIPVAGPSEQFF	TGTGCCAGCATCCCAGTAGCAGGTCCCAGTGAGCAGTTCTTC
few	TRBD2	TRBV15	TRBJ2-6	CATTGGGYGANVLNF	TGTGCCACCACCGGGGGAGGGTACGGGGCCAACGTCCTGAATTTC
few	TRBD2	TRBV12-3/TRBV12-4	TRBJ2-3	CASSTTTSGRDTQYF	TGTGCCAGCAGCACTACGACTAGCGGGAGGGATACGCAGTATTTT
NA	NA	TRBV27	TRBJ1-4	CASSLTGGGTNEKLFF	TGTGCCAGCAGTTTAACCGGTGGGGGTACCAATGAAAAACTGTTTTTT
NA	NA	TRBV7-9	TRBJ1-5	CASSSLGAGQSNQPQHF	TGTGCCAGCAGTTCCTTAGGTGCCGGACAGAGCAATCAGCCCCAGCATTTT
NA	NA	TRBV7-2	TRBJ2-3	CASSLAGGRATQYF	TGTGCCAGCAGCTTAGCGGGGGGGCGAGCTACGCAGTATTTT
few	NA	TRBV15	TRBJ2-2	CATSRAGELFF	TGTGCCACCAGCAGAGCCGGGGAGCTGTTTTTT
few	TRBD2	TRBV5-1	TRBJ2-5	CASSLVLAGVETQYF	TGCGCCAGCAGCTTGGTGTTAGCGGGAGTGGAGACCCAGTACTTC
NA	NA	TRBV4-2	TRBJ1-5	CASSQRGDSNQPQHF	TGTGCCAGCAGCCAGAGGGGGGATAGCAATCAGCCCCAGCATTTT
NA	TRBD1	TRBV12-3/TRBV12-4	TRBJ2-3	CASSFGQGIADTQYF	TGTGCCAGCAGTTTCGGACAGGGTATCGCAGATACGCAGTATTTT
few	NA	TRBV3-1	TRBJ2-2	CASSHGGGELFF	TGTGCCAGCAGCCACGGGGGAGGGGAGCTGTTTTTT
many	NA	TRBV6-1	TRBJ2-5	CASTLAANPEETQYF	TGTGCCAGCACCCTTGCAGCCAATCCCGAAGAGACCCAGTACTTC
few	NA	TRBV20-1	TRBJ2-3	CSAGGGPDTQYF	TGCAGTGCTGGGGGGGGCCCAGATACGCAGTATTTT
NA	TRBD1	TRBV7-7	TRBJ2-2	CASSYGQGGGELFF	TGTGCCAGCAGCTACGGACAGGGTGGCGGGGAGCTGTTTTTT
many	TRBD1	TRBV12-3/TRBV12-4	TRBJ1-2	CASSLGQGGGGYTF	TGTGCCAGCAGCCTGGGACAGGGAGGTGGTGGCTACACCTTC
few	TRBD2	TRBV12-3/TRBV12-4	TRBJ2-1	CASRPSGRSSYNEQFF	TGTGCCAGCAGACCTAGCGGGAGAAGCTCCTACAATGAGCAGTTCTTC
NA	NA	TRBV29-1	TRBJ2-1	CSVEYSYNEQFF	TGCAGCGTTGAGTACTCCTACAATGAGCAGTTCTTC
few	TRBD1	TRBV2	TRBJ2-2	CASRTRDRAVGELFF	TGTGCCAGCCGAACCCGGGACAGGGCCGTCGGGGAGCTGTTTTTT
few	NA	TRBV24-1	TRBJ1-5	CATSDSDRWKPQHF	TGTGCCACCAGTGACTCCGACAGGTGGAAGCCCCAGCATTTT
NA	TRBD2	TRBV27	TRBJ2-1	CASSSGLAGFSSYNEQFF	TGTGCCAGCAGTTCGGGACTAGCGGGCTTTAGCTCCTACAATGAGCAGTTCTTC
NA	NA	TRBV5-1	TRBJ1-1	CASSFPGAEGTEAFF	TGCGCCAGCAGCTTCCCGGGGGCAGAGGGCACTGAAGCTTTCTTT